The rows below give T cell receptor beta chains drawn from one sample of a study of shared clonotypes between healthy human individuals. Sequencing was performed with immunoSEQ multiplex PCR; in TCRdb, only in-frame clones are kept and a portion is missing. The repertoire holds about 580,000 clones, with roughly 98% as singletons. The specimen sequenced was naive CD8+ T cells sorted from blood. These receptors were collected from a man aged 25-45 years in good health. CDR3s include the opening cysteine and the closing phenylalanine or tryptophan. D genes are given only for firm matches. Only part of the rows carry a size: once, few, many, or a class if the clone is expanded.

j_call	v_call	d_call	clone_size	cdr3_nt	cdr3_aa
TRBJ2-1	TRBV10-2	-	-	TGCGCCAGCAGTGAACCCCCCGACTCCTACAATGAGCAGTTCTTC	CASSEPPDSYNEQFF
TRBJ1-4	TRBV2	-	-	TGTGCCAACCGGGACGGAGAAGGAAAACTGTTTTTT	CANRDGEGKLFF
TRBJ2-3	TRBV4-1	-	once	TGCGCCAGCAGCCAAGCAACGGGATCCAGCACAGATACGCAGTATTTT	CASSQATGSSTDTQYF
TRBJ2-1	TRBV9	-	-	TGTGCCAGCAGCGTCTACAGTAACAATGAGCAGTTCTTC	CASSVYSNNEQFF
TRBJ2-7	TRBV15	TRBD2	-	TGTGCCACCACCCGGACTAGCGGATCCTACGAGCAGTACTTC	CATTRTSGSYEQYF
TRBJ2-3	TRBV27	TRBD2	-	TGTGCCAGCAGTTTATCCCCCCCCGGACTAGCGGGAGCAGATACGCAGTATTTT	CASSLSPPGLAGADTQYF
TRBJ2-7	TRBV6-1	-	once	TGTGCCAGCAGTGACCCGCTGGCGGGGGCTTTCTACGAGCAGTACTTC	CASSDPLAGAFYEQYF
TRBJ2-7	TRBV29-1	-	-	TGCAGCGTTGAATGGGCAGAAAACTCCTACGAGCAGTACTTC	CSVEWAENSYEQYF
TRBJ2-5	TRBV29-1	-	-	TGCAGCGTTGAAACAGGACAGCAAGAGACCCAGTACTTC	CSVETGQQETQYF
TRBJ2-7	TRBV7-6	TRBD2	-	TGTGCCAGCAGCTTCAGCGGGAGCTCCTACGAGCAGTACTTC	CASSFSGSSYEQYF
TRBJ2-2	TRBV15	-	-	TGTGCCACCAGCAGAGATGTGGGCTTGAACACCGGGGAGCTGTTTTTT	CATSRDVGLNTGELFF
TRBJ1-5	TRBV5-1	-	-	TGCGCCAGCAGCCCAACGGGGGAGCTATGGAGTCAGCCCCAGCATTTT	CASSPTGELWSQPQHF
TRBJ2-5	TRBV7-9	TRBD1	-	TGTGCCAGCAGCGCCCGACAGGGGGCGTTCCAAGAGACCCAGTACTTC	CASSARQGAFQETQYF
TRBJ2-3	TRBV7-2	TRBD2	-	TGTGCCAGCAGCCCTCTAGCGGGAGCCTTCGGCACAGATACGCAGTATTTT	CASSPLAGAFGTDTQYF
TRBJ2-7	TRBV5-1	TRBD2	-	TGCGCCAGCAGCTTGGTAGCGGGAGGGTTCGAGCAGTACTTC	CASSLVAGGFEQYF
TRBJ2-7	TRBV4-2	TRBD1	-	TGTGCCAGCAGCCAAGGGACAGGGGAATACGAGCAGTACTTC	CASSQGTGEYEQYF
TRBJ2-1	TRBV2	-	-	TGTGCCAGCAGTGACAGCGGGTACAATGAGCAGTTCTTC	CASSDSGYNEQFF
TRBJ2-7	TRBV4-1	TRBD1	-	TGCGCCAGCAGCCAAGAATTGGACAGGGGTTACGAGCAGTACTTC	CASSQELDRGYEQYF
TRBJ2-5	TRBV27	TRBD1	-	TGTGCCAGCAGTCCCATTGGACAGGGGGTAGAGACCCAGTACTTC	CASSPIGQGVETQYF
TRBJ1-2	TRBV27	-	-	TGTGCCAGCAGTCTCGGGACCCACTATGGCTACACCTTC	CASSLGTHYGYTF
TRBJ2-1	TRBV7-9	-	-	TGTGCCAGCAGATCCGGCGGGACCTACAATGAGCAGTTCTTC	CASRSGGTYNEQFF
TRBJ2-7	TRBV4-1	-	-	TGCGCCAGCAGCCAATCCTCGACTGGGTCCTACGAGCAGTACTTC	CASSQSSTGSYEQYF
TRBJ1-5	TRBV5-8	-	-	TGTGCCAGCAGGGACTGGGGGCAACGGCAGCCCCAGCATTTT	CASRDWGQRQPQHF
TRBJ2-1	TRBV11-2	-	-	TGTGCCAGCAGCTCCCGCAGGGTAAGGGAACTAAGCTCCTACAATGAGCAGTTCTTC	CASSSRRVRELSSYNEQFF
TRBJ1-2	TRBV5-1	TRBD1	-	TGCGCCAGCAGCTTACCTAACCCGGGACAGGGAGTTGGCTACACCTTC	CASSLPNPGQGVGYTF
TRBJ2-3	TRBV9	TRBD2	-	TGTGCCAGCAGTCGGACTAGCGGCACAGATACGCAGTATTTT	CASSRTSGTDTQYF
TRBJ1-5	TRBV2	-	few	TGTGCCAGCAGTGAAGGGGGAGAGGGCAATCAGCCCCAGCATTTT	CASSEGGEGNQPQHF
TRBJ2-7	TRBV7-8	-	-	TGTGCCAGCAATTTGGATTGGGGGCTTACGGAGCAGTACTTC	CASNLDWGLTEQYF
TRBJ2-6	TRBV23-1	-	-	TGCGCCAGCAGTCAATCCCCTCCAGGGTACTCTGGGGCCAACGTCCTGACTTTC	CASSQSPPGYSGANVLTF
TRBJ2-2	TRBV28	-	-	TGTGCCAGCAGTAGGGTAGGCGGGGAGCTGTTTTTT	CASSRVGGELFF
TRBJ2-7	TRBV4-1	-	-	TGCGCCAGCAGCCAACAGCAGGACTCCTACGAGCAGTACTTC	CASSQQQDSYEQYF
TRBJ1-4	TRBV4-1	-	-	TGCGCCAGCAGCCAAATAGGTCTGAGGGAAAAACTGTTTTTT	CASSQIGLREKLFF